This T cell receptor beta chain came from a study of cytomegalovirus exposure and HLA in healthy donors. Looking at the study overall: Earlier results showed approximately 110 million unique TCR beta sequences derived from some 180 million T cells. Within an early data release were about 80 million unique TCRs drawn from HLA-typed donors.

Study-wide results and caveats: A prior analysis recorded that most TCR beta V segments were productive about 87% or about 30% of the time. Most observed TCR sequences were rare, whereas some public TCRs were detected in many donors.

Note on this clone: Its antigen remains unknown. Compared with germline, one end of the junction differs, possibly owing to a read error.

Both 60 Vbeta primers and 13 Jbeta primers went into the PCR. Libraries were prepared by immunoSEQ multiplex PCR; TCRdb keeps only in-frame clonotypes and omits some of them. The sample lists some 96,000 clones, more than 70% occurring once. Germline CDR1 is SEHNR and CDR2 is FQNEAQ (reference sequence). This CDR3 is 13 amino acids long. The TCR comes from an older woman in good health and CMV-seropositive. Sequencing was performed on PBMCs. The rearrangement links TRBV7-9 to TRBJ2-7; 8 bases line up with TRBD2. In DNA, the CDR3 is TGTTCCAGCAGCTTAGGGACTAGCTACGAGCAGTACTTC. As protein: CSSSLGTSYEQYF.